The 27 T cell receptor beta chains listed next were all sequenced from one sample in a study of shared clonotypes between healthy human individuals. Selected positively for CCR7 and CD45RO-negative, naive CD8 cells excluded terminally differentiated effector memory CD45RA+ cells. The assay was immunoSEQ multiplex PCR, and TCRdb's table has in-frame clones only and misses some. This sample has approximately 600,000 clones, with 85% to 95% found just once. Source material: naive CD8+ T cells sorted from blood. The source is a woman between 25 and 40 years old in good health.

In nucleotides, the CDR3 is TGTGCCAGCAGTCTCAGCACAGGCCCGTACGAGCAGTACTTC. Translation gives CASSLSTGPYEQYF. The chain combines TRBV2 with TRBJ2-7; D may be TRBD1 (5 bases). Trimming stripped 5 bases from V and 4 bases from J, with 15 bases between. The CDR3 sequence is 14 residues long. Germline lookup yields CDR1 SNHLY and CDR2 FYNNEI.

To note about this clone: Different DNA sequences within this sample yield the same CDR3. The rearrangement links TRBV9 to TRBJ2-7; D unclear. The CDR3 is made up of 15 amino acids. Germline lookup yields CDR1 SGDLS and CDR2 YYNGEE. Trimming took 0 bases from V and 0 from J, leaving 10 bases between them. CDR3 sequence (DNA): TGTGCCAGCAGCGTAGGTGGAGACTCCTCCTACGAGCAGTACTTC. Protein sequence: CASSVGGDSSYEQYF. The whole variable domain, filled in from reference TRBV9 and TRBJ2-7, reads DSGVTQTPKHLITATGQRVTLRCSPRSGDLSVYWYQQSLDQGLQFLIQYYNGEERAKGNILERFSAQQFPDLHSELNLSSLELGDSALYFCASSVGGDSSYEQYFGPGTRLTVT.

The J gene is TRBJ2-7, the V gene TRBV6-5, with D possibly matching TRBD1 (6 bases). The CDR3 runs to 15 residues. V was shortened by 7 bases and J by 4 bases, with 20 bases between the two germline ends. CDR1 is MNHEY and CDR2 is SVGAGI in the germline V gene. CDR3 protein: CASTLHPGQRYEQYF. CDR3 DNA sequence: TGTGCCAGCACCCTACATCCGGGACAAAGATACGAGCAGTACTTC.

J is TRBJ1-4 and V is TRBV27; D is possibly TRBD1 (5 bases). Germline CDR1 and CDR2: MNHEY and SMNVEV (reference sequence). This CDR3 region has 14 residues. Between the trimmed V and J ends, which lost 2 bases and 3 bases, there was a span of 7 bases. Here the CDR3 reads CASSLGGSNEKLFF. DNA for the CDR3: TGTGCCAGCAGTTTAGGGGGGTCTAATGAAAAACTGTTTTTT.

The V gene is TRBV28, the J gene TRBJ2-5, with D perhaps matching TRBD1 or TRBD2 (5 bases each). The germline V gene has CDR1 MDHEN and CDR2 SYDVKM. This CDR3 has 16 amino acids. Trimming removed 7 bases at V and 4 bases at J, with 22 bases between. Written as DNA, the CDR3 is TGTGCCAGCACCTCTCCCCACGACAAGGGGACAGAGACCCAGTACTTC. Its translation is CASTSPHDKGTETQYF.

The chain is built from TRBV28 and TRBJ2-3, with unresolved D. Germline lookup yields CDR1 MDHEN and CDR2 SYDVKM. CDR3 size: 15 residues. Deletions cut 2 bases from V and 5 bases from J, with 14 bases between. The DNA of the CDR3 is TGTGCCAGCAGTTTAAAGGTGGGCATGGGAGATACGCAGTATTTT. Translation: CASSLKVGMGDTQYF.

The chain combines TRBV7-2 with TRBJ2-7; TRBD2 matches at 10 bases. With 4 bases clipped from V and 5 bases from J, the junction kept 5 bases outside the gene matches. Per the germline V gene, CDR1 is SGHTA and CDR2 is FQGNSA. The CDR3 sequence is 14 residues long. The CDR3 spells CASSYGLAVHEQYF. The DNA of the CDR3 is TGTGCCAGCAGCTATGGACTAGCGGTGCACGAGCAGTACTTC.

The gene calls are TRBV2 and TRBJ2-4; 10 bases are shared with TRBD1. With 6 bases clipped from V and 3 bases from J, the junction kept 8 bases outside the gene matches. Germline lookup yields CDR1 SNHLY and CDR2 FYNNEI. CDR3 length equals 16 residues. The CDR3, as DNA: TGTGCCAGCAGAACTGGGACAGGGGCCAGCAAAAACATTCAGTACTTC. Translated, it gives CASRTGTGASKNIQYF.

The V call is TRBV6-1, the J call TRBJ1-6; the D gene is possibly TRBD1 (5 bases). Germline lookup yields CDR1 MNHNS and CDR2 SASEGT. CDR3 length: 15 residues. The V gene lost 1 base and the J gene lost 5 bases, with 9 bases spanning the gap. CDR3 nucleotides: TGTGCCAGCAGTGAAGGGTCAGGGCATAATTCACCCCTCCACTTT. Translation: CASSEGSGHNSPLHF.

This chain uses TRBV13 with TRBJ1-2, with TRBD1 matching 7 bases. There are 15 residues in the CDR3. In germline, CDR1 is PRHDT, CDR2 FYEKMQ (reference sequence). V trimming: 0 bases; J trimming: 2 bases; junction bases outside the gene matches: 3. The CDR3 protein is CASSLGQGFNYGYTF. For the CDR3, the DNA is TGTGCCAGCAGCTTAGGACAGGGGTTCAACTATGGCTACACCTTC.

This clone was seen a single time. The V gene is TRBV15, the J gene TRBJ2-7; 8 bases agree with TRBD1. With 0 bases clipped from V and 7 bases from J, the junction kept 5 bases outside the gene matches. The length of the CDR3 is 14 residues. Per the germline V gene, CDR1 is LNHNV and CDR2 is YYDKDF (reference sequence). In DNA, the CDR3 is TGTGCCACCAGCAGAGATCAGGGGGCGGATGAGCAGTACTTC. Encoded protein: CATSRDQGADEQYF.

The gene calls are TRBV5-6 and TRBJ2-6; the D gene is possibly TRBD1 (6 bases). CDR3 size: 15 residues. Trimming shortened V by 6 bases and J by 1 base, and 11 bases separated the two germline ends. Looked up from germline, CDR1 is SGHDT and CDR2 is YYEEEE. The CDR3 DNA reads TGTGCCAGCACATACAGGGATTCTGGGGCCAACGTCCTGACTTTC. Protein: CASTYRDSGANVLTF.

The rearrangement joins TRBV5-6 to TRBJ2-7; TRBD1 matches 8 bases. The CDR3 extends over 14 amino acids. V shed 3 bases and J 4 bases; nucleotides not matched to a gene: 6. The germline CDR1 and CDR2 sequences are SGHDT and YYEEEE. The CDR3 DNA follows: TGTGCCAGCAGCTCCGGGACAGGCGGGTACGAGCAGTACTTC. This encodes CASSSGTGGYEQYF.

CDR3 residues: CASRDREDYEQYF. The DNA for the CDR3 is TGCGCCAGCAGAGACAGGGAGGACTACGAGCAGTACTTC. The chain combines TRBV5-1 with TRBJ2-7, with D maybe TRBD1 (7 bases). CDR3 length: 13 amino acids. In germline, CDR1 is SGHRS, CDR2 YFSETQ. V was cut by 5 bases and J by 3 bases, with 12 bases left in between.

The CDR3 DNA follows: TGTGCCAGCAGCCAAGACCCACCGGGACTAGCGGGAGTCTTAGATACGCAGTATTTT. Its protein product is CASSQDPPGLAGVLDTQYF. The J gene is TRBJ2-3, the V gene TRBV4-2; 14 bases match TRBD2. V dropped 0 bases and J dropped 5; count of bases not matched to a gene: 10. The CDR3 is 19 residues long. Germline values: CDR1 LGHNA, CDR2 YNFKEQ.

V gene TRBV28 combines with J gene TRBJ1-2; D is perhaps TRBD1 (5 bases). Germline V gene sequence: CDR1 MDHEN, CDR2 SYDVKM. The CDR3 extends over 15 amino acids. V shed 3 bases and J shed 4 bases, with 15 bases lying between them. The CDR3 nucleotides are TGTGCCAGCAGTTTGAGGGGTCAGGCCCTCTATGGCTACACCTTC. The encoded protein is CASSLRGQALYGYTF.

The chain combines TRBV19 with TRBJ2-1, with 8 bases aligning to TRBD2. Losses at the gene ends were 4 bases for V and 2 bases for J; bases not matched to a gene: 7. This CDR3 region has 16 residues. CDR1 is LNHDA, CDR2 SQIVND, per germline (reference sequence). The CDR3 region has the DNA TGTGCCAGTAGTACATTTAAAGCGGGAGCCTACAATGAGCAGTTCTTC. Translated, it gives CASSTFKAGAYNEQFF.

The genes are TRBV4-1 and TRBJ2-7, with D perhaps TRBD1 (5 bases). From germline, CDR1 is MGHRA and CDR2 YSYEKL. The V end was cut by 2 bases, the J end by 3 bases, with 8 bases between. The CDR3 loop spans 13 amino acids. DNA for the CDR3: TGCGCCAGCAGCCAACCAGGGATCTACGAGCAGTACTTC. It yields the protein CASSQPGIYEQYF.

V usage is TRBV19 and J usage is TRBJ1-3; D gene ambiguous. The CDR3 has 17 amino acids. Looked up from germline, CDR1 is LNHDA and CDR2 is SQIVND (reference sequence). V lost 7 bases to trimming and J lost 0 bases, with 19 bases between them. For the CDR3, the DNA is TGTGCCAGTACCCCCGGCCGGGGATGGGGCTCTGGAAACACCATATATTTT. Protein product: CASTPGRGWGSGNTIYF.

This chain uses TRBV10-3 with TRBJ2-2; perhaps TRBD2 as D (5 bases). Germline assignment: CDR1 ENHRY and CDR2 SYGVKD. The CDR3 spans 13 residues. The germline V and J ends were trimmed by 7 bases and 2 bases, with 8 bases remaining between them. CDR3: CAINEGNTGELFF. The CDR3, as DNA: TGTGCCATCAACGAGGGAAACACCGGGGAGCTGTTTTTT.

The chain uses TRBV13 and TRBJ1-2, with 8 bases matching TRBD1. The J segment lost 6 bases and the V segment lost 0 bases, leaving 0 bases of the junction unmatched. CDR3 length: 13 amino acids. Germline V CDR1 and CDR2: PRHDT, FYEKMQ (reference sequence). The CDR3, as DNA: TGTGCCAGCAGCTTAGGGACAGGGGATGGCTACACCTTC. It is translated as CASSLGTGDGYTF.

The chain joins TRBV5-6 to TRBJ1-1; D call uncertain. The CDR3 is 11 amino acids. V lost 6 bases, J lost 11 bases, and 14 bases lay in between. Germline CDR1 SGHDT, CDR2 YYEEEE. CDR3 protein: CASNWTSVAFF. CDR3 in DNA: TGTGCCAGCAACTGGACTTCCGTTGCTTTCTTT.

V is TRBV29-1 and J is TRBJ2-5; 9 bases fit TRBD2. The end of the DNA aligns better with TRBJ2-7, so the J call may be wrong. The length of the CDR3 is 12 residues. Germline V gene data show CDR1 as SQVTM and CDR2 as ANQGSEA. The CDR3 coding sequence is TGCAGCGTTGTGGGACTAGCAGGCGAGCAGTACTTC. The encoded protein is CSVVGLAGEQYF.

V and J are TRBV27 and TRBJ2-7, with TRBD2 as a possible D gene (6 bases). CDR1 and CDR2 from the germline V gene are MNHEY and SMNVEV (reference sequence). The CDR3 sequence is 14 residues long. Trimming cost V 8 bases and J 1 base, with 15 bases left between them. CDR3 sequence (DNA): TGTGCCAGCGGCGGGGCAGGGTTGTCCTACGAGCAGTACTTC. Translating gives CASGGAGLSYEQYF.

The rearrangement uses TRBV13 and TRBJ2-7; 7 bases map to TRBD2. CDR3 size: 14 residues. Germline V gene sequence: CDR1 PRHDT, CDR2 FYEKMQ (reference sequence). With V trimmed by 0 bases and J by 4 bases, 3 bases remained unmatched. The DNA for the CDR3 is TGTGCCAGCAGCTTAGGGGCTAGCGGATACGAGCAGTACTTC. It encodes CASSLGASGYEQYF.

CDR3 DNA sequence: TGTGCCAGCAGTTTACCGGGACTAACCTACGAGCAGTACTTC. Translated, it gives CASSLPGLTYEQYF. The chain recombines TRBV28 with TRBJ2-7, with 7 bases fitting TRBD2. Per germline, CDR1 MDHEN and CDR2 SYDVKM. The length of the CDR3 is 14 residues. V was pared by 2 bases and J by 2 bases, with 3 bases of the junction left unmatched.

The chain employs TRBV5-4 and TRBJ1-1; D ambiguous. The CDR3 extends over 14 amino acids. Per the germline V gene, CDR1 is SGHNT and CDR2 is YYREEE (reference sequence). Trimming shortened V by 5 bases and J by 1 base, and 12 bases separated the two germline ends. CDR3 in DNA: TGTGCCAGCAGTAACCCCGGGAAGAACACTGAAGCTTTCTTT. The encoded protein is CASSNPGKNTEAFF.